This is a list of T cell receptor beta chains from one sample in a study of blood T cell repertoires in COVID-19. The table came from immunoSEQ multiplex PCR; TCRdb's copy has only in-frame clones and leaves some out. The sample lists some 120,000 clones; 84% were seen once. Material: peripheral blood. The receptors shown here come from a woman aged 60-75 years with acute or convalescent COVID-19. Each CDR3 is given with its conserved first and last residue. Fields, in order: clone size, J gene, V gene, D gene, CDR3 protein, CDR3 DNA. A D gene is named only where the DNA matches it firmly. Size is omitted from some rows. Given values are once, few, many or a class for expanded clones.

>NA|TRBJ2-5|TRBV3-1/TRBV3-2|TRBD2
CASSRTGLAVLEGETQYF
TGTGCCAGCAGCCGAACGGGACTAGCGGTTCTTGAGGGGGAGACCCAGTACTTC
>NA|TRBJ2-3|TRBV24-1|TRBD1
CATSDRDRAPRTQYF
TGTGCCACCAGTGATAGGGACAGGGCTCCAAGGACGCAGTATTTT
>once|TRBJ1-1|TRBV2|NA
CASSPGVRAMNTEAFF
TGTGCCAGCAGTCCCGGGGTCCGGGCGATGAACACTGAAGCTTTCTTT
>NA|TRBJ2-5|TRBV3-1/TRBV3-2|NA
CASSSRGGGHSETQYF
TGTGCCAGCAGCTCGCGAGGGGGGGGCCACAGCGAGACCCAGTACTTC
>NA|TRBJ1-5|TRBV6-6|NA
CASSSGLGENQPQHF
TGTGCCAGCAGTTCCGGTTTGGGAGAAAATCAGCCCCAGCATTTT
>NA|TRBJ2-1|TRBV19|TRBD1
CASSMTGGMVNEQFF
TGTGCCAGTAGTATGACAGGGGGTATGGTCAATGAGCAGTTCTTC
>NA|TRBJ2-6|TRBV6-5|TRBD1
CASRDRVGANVLTF
TGTGCCAGCAGGGACAGGGTTGGGGCCAACGTCCTGACTTTC
>NA|TRBJ1-2|TRBV6-6|TRBD1
CASSGTRTGRNYGYTF
TGTGCCAGCAGTGGCACCCGGACAGGGCGGAACTATGGCTACACCTTC
>NA|TRBJ1-5|TRBV19|TRBD1
CASRVQGKPQHF
TGTGCCAGTAGGGTACAGGGGAAGCCCCAGCATTTT
>NA|TRBJ2-1|TRBV7-9|NA
CASSPRSSPLVEQFF
TGTGCCAGCAGCCCCCGGTCTAGCCCTCTCGTGGAGCAGTTCTTC
>NA|TRBJ2-3|TRBV5-3|TRBD2
CAGPFQRGGKFRDTQYF
TGTGCCGGCCCCTTCCAGCGGGGGGGCAAATTCAGAGATACGCAGTATTTT
>few|TRBJ1-2|TRBV27|TRBD1
CASSFGTGNGYTF
TGTGCCAGCAGTTTCGGGACAGGGAATGGCTACACCTTC
>NA|TRBJ1-1|TRBV11-2|NA
CASSFRGTEAFF
TGTGCCAGCAGCTTCAGAGGAACTGAAGCTTTCTTT
>NA|TRBJ2-3|TRBV20-1|NA
CSASALGVRTDTQYF
TGCAGTGCTAGTGCCCTCGGGGTGAGGACAGATACGCAGTATTTT
>NA|TRBJ2-6|TRBV3-1/TRBV3-2|TRBD2
CASGRASGANVLTF
TGTGCCAGCGGGAGGGCCTCTGGGGCCAACGTCCTGACTTTC
>NA|TRBJ2-2|TRBV5-1|NA
CASSSGQNTGELFF
TGCGCCAGCAGCTCGGGACAGAACACCGGGGAGCTGTTTTTT
>NA|TRBJ1-1|TRBV2|NA
CASIIKRALGTEAFF
TGTGCCAGCATCATCAAGAGGGCGCTGGGCACTGAAGCTTTCTTT
>few|TRBJ1-2|TRBV2|TRBD1
CASDLIFRGPTGGFGYTF
TGTGCCAGCGACTTAATCTTTCGGGGCCCGACAGGGGGCTTTGGCTACACCTTC
>NA|TRBJ2-6|TRBV30|NA
CAWSVDSSSGANVLTF
TGTGCCTGGAGTGTTGACAGTAGCTCCGGGGCCAACGTCCTGACTTTC
>NA|TRBJ1-1|TRBV6-6|TRBD1
CASSHGQGGGTEAFF
TGTGCCAGCAGTCACGGACAGGGAGGGGGGACTGAAGCTTTCTTT
>NA|TRBJ1-4|TRBV6-1|NA
CASSEVPTGEKLFF
TGTGCCAGCAGTGAAGTTCCCACCGGGGAAAAACTGTTTTTT
>NA|TRBJ1-1|TRBV30|TRBD1
CAWVTGTVNTEAFF
TGTGCCTGGGTCACCGGGACAGTGAACACTGAAGCTTTCTTT
>NA|TRBJ1-2|TRBV30|NA
CAWSVSSGYTF
TGTGCCTGGAGTGTTTCGAGTGGCTACACCTTC
>NA|TRBJ2-5|TRBV24-1|NA
CATSDGAKETQYF
TGTGCCACCAGTGATGGAGCCAAAGAGACCCAGTACTTC
>NA|TRBJ2-2|TRBV18|TRBD1
CASSSQGADTGELFF
TGTGCCAGCTCATCACAGGGGGCGGACACCGGGGAGCTGTTTTTT
>once|TRBJ1-4|TRBV28|TRBD1
CASSLRTGRATNEKLFF
TGTGCCAGCAGTTTAAGGACAGGGAGGGCAACTAATGAAAAACTGTTTTTT
>NA|TRBJ2-5|TRBV19|NA
CASSIDGVQETQYF
TGTGCCAGTAGTATAGACGGGGTCCAAGAGACCCAGTACTTC
>NA|TRBJ1-5|TRBV29-1|NA
CSVKDSSNQPQHF
TGCAGCGTTAAGGACAGTAGCAATCAGCCCCAGCATTTT
>NA|TRBJ1-1|TRBV3-1/TRBV3-2|TRBD1
CASRKQGASTEAFF
TGTGCCAGCAGGAAACAGGGGGCAAGCACTGAAGCTTTCTTT
>NA|TRBJ2-1|TRBV9|TRBD2
CASSVLAGGFDEQFF
TGTGCCAGCAGCGTACTAGCGGGGGGATTCGATGAGCAGTTCTTC
>NA|TRBJ2-1|TRBV11-2|NA
CASSQANEQFF
TGTGCCAGCAGCCAGGCCAATGAGCAGTTCTTC
>once|TRBJ1-4|TRBV4-1|TRBD1
CASSQEGGQRGEKLFF
TGCGCCAGCAGCCAAGAAGGGGGACAGCGAGGTGAAAAACTGTTTTTT
>NA|TRBJ2-1|TRBV5-4|TRBD2
CASRSGLGATSYNEQFF
TGTGCCAGCAGATCAGGACTAGGTGCGACCTCCTACAATGAGCAGTTCTTC
>NA|TRBJ1-2|TRBV29-1|NA
CSVGRGGADRYGYTF
TGCAGCGTTGGAAGGGGGGGGGCGGATCGCTATGGCTACACCTTC
>NA|TRBJ2-4|TRBV29-1|TRBD2
CSVGGIIGAKNIQYF
TGCAGCGTCGGGGGGATAATTGGGGCCAAAAACATTCAGTACTTC
>NA|TRBJ1-2|TRBV6-5|TRBD1
CASSVGQADNYGYTF
TGTGCCAGCAGCGTCGGACAGGCTGATAACTATGGCTACACCTTC
>NA|TRBJ2-2|TRBV30|TRBD1
CAWTGQLNTGELFF
TGTGCCTGGACGGGACAGTTGAACACCGGGGAGCTGTTTTTT
>NA|TRBJ2-5|TRBV24-1|NA
CATGDSRSQETQYF
TGTGCCACCGGGGACTCTAGGAGTCAAGAGACCCAGTACTTC
>NA|TRBJ2-3|TRBV19|NA
CASSSRSFGDTQYF
TGTGCCAGTAGTAGTCGATCGTTCGGGGATACGCAGTATTTT
>NA|TRBJ1-1|TRBV2|NA
CASSMSSEAFF
TGTGCCAGCAGTATGAGTTCGGAAGCTTTCTTT
>few|TRBJ2-2|TRBV5-1|NA
CASSPTGTNTGELFF
TGCGCCAGCAGCCCGACAGGAACGAACACCGGGGAGCTGTTTTTT
>few|TRBJ1-2|TRBV3-1/TRBV3-2|NA
CASSYRGQLTLSPSGYTF
TGTGCCAGCAGCTACCGAGGACAGTTAACGCTTTCTCCTTCAGGCTACACCTTC
>NA|TRBJ1-3|TRBV2|TRBD1
CASSESWGQGAGNTIYF
TGTGCCAGCAGTGAATCCTGGGGACAGGGAGCTGGAAACACCATATATTTT
>NA|TRBJ1-1|TRBV2|TRBD1
CASSYRGLEAFF
TGTGCCAGCAGTTACAGGGGTCTTGAAGCTTTCTTT
>once|TRBJ1-1|TRBV4-1|NA
CASKKSGFTEAFF
TGCGCCAGCAAGAAGTCGGGGTTCACTGAAGCTTTCTTT
>NA|TRBJ1-1|TRBV5-6|NA
CASSPVGAGAFF
TGTGCCAGCAGTCCCGTGGGGGCCGGAGCTTTCTTT
>NA|TRBJ2-3|TRBV3-1/TRBV3-2|TRBD1
CASSQDWAGTGGSTDTQYF
TGTGCCAGCAGCCAAGATTGGGCCGGGACAGGGGGTTCCACAGATACGCAGTATTTT
>NA|TRBJ2-1|TRBV7-9|TRBD1
CASSINPGQGENEQFF
TGTGCCAGCAGCATAAACCCGGGACAGGGGGAGAATGAGCAGTTCTTC
>NA|TRBJ2-7|TRBV12-3/TRBV12-4|NA
CASSLGGDGEQYF
TGTGCCAGCAGTTTGGGCGGGGACGGGGAGCAGTACTTC
>NA|TRBJ1-2|TRBV6-5|NA
CASSYVENYGYTF
TGTGCCAGCAGTTACGTAGAGAACTATGGCTACACCTTC
>NA|TRBJ1-2|TRBV20-1|NA
CSLGAAGGYTF
TGCAGTCTAGGGGCTGCCGGGGGCTACACCTTC
>NA|TRBJ2-4|TRBV2|TRBD2
CASRGLAVAKNIQYF
TGTGCCAGCAGGGGACTAGCAGTAGCCAAAAACATTCAGTACTTC
>once|TRBJ2-1|TRBV10-3|TRBD1
CAISPDRKAYNEQFF
TGTGCCATCAGCCCGGACAGGAAGGCCTACAATGAGCAGTTCTTC
>NA|TRBJ2-3|TRBV24-1|TRBD1
CATSDFSQGMNTQYF
TGTGCCACCAGTGATTTTTCACAGGGGATGAATACGCAGTATTTT
>NA|TRBJ1-4|TRBV2|TRBD1
CASSDLGQRATNEKLFF
TGTGCCAGCAGTGACTTGGGACAGCGTGCAACTAATGAAAAACTGTTTTTT
>NA|TRBJ2-7|TRBV30|NA
CAWSTLGDYEQYF
TGTGCCTGGAGTACGCTCGGGGACTACGAGCAGTACTTC
>once|TRBJ1-5|TRBV6-6|NA
CASSRGSSNQPQHF
TGTGCCAGCAGTAGGGGAAGTAGCAATCAGCCCCAGCATTTT
>NA|TRBJ1-4|TRBV6-5|NA
CASSYSRNPGEKLFF
TGTGCCAGCAGTTACTCGAGGAACCCGGGGGAAAAACTGTTTTTT
>NA|TRBJ1-6|TRBV5-1|TRBD1
CASRRDRGHSPLHF
TGCGCCAGCAGACGTGACAGGGGCCATTCACCCCTCCACTTT